Described below is a single T cell receptor (beta chain) sequence and its context. This clone has just a few counts. What antigen it recognizes has not been identified. The sample holds no much larger clone one base away, and base qualities are not on file. Each collaborating institution followed its own protocols to collect whole blood in K2EDTA tubes. For TCRbeta analysis, collaborator samples were shipped as frozen whole blood, as isolated PBMCs, or as DNA extracted from either sample type. The data were obtained in a study of blood T cell repertoires in COVID-19 (TCRdb year 2020). Background on the whole study: Samples from collaborators originated in the United States, Italy and Spain and spanned both the acute and convalescent phases of COVID-19. The sample metadata nearly always contained a de-identified subject ID, COVID-19 status, age in years and sex. The dataset comprised deeply sampled blood TCRbeta repertoires from subjects exposed to, actively infected with, or recovered from COVID-19. The repertoires were released in a freely available public database meant as a resource for research on the immune response to SARS-CoV-2. HLA class I and class II types, where available, came from metadata supplied by the sample provider rather than from assay-based typing. The material from the prospective study consisted of cDNA or gDNA derived from T cells, B-cell-depleted T cells, or PBMCs. The samples were drawn from the first 160 participants of the ongoing ImmuneRACE study and from 950 to 1,500 subjects provided by 6 global collaborators.

The immunoSEQ Assay, a bias-controlled multiplex PCR, was used to amplify TCRbeta CDR3 regions from genomic DNA. For the original study's pipeline: Nucleated cell counts per sample were estimated from amplification of reference gene primers within the assay. To quantify the absolute abundance of each unique TCRbeta CDR3 rearrangement, sequence reads were collapsed and filtered. For each sample, productive Simpson clonality was calculated as the square root of Simpson's diversity index over productive rearrangements. TCRdb took this table from immuneACCESS and kept in-frame rearrangements with V and J called. Such tables lack part of the clones; where checked against another copy, unresolved V genes explain under half of the gap, and the rest is unexplained. Clonal size and the V and J genes are those of that table, whereas D and trimming came from the DNA. A total of approximately 270,000 clones appear in this sample, about nine tenths of them only once. The ten largest clones represent roughly 2.2% of the sample.

General findings and caveats noted by the study authors: The amount of clinical and demographic metadata varied by source and participant and was provided uncurated.

Trimming removed 1 base from V and 7 bases from J, leaving 7 bases between the germline ends. The CDR3 starts with the cysteine, ends with the phenylalanine, and has 12 residues. Only the CDR3 portion is preserved as DNA: 36 bases, with reading frame beginning at the first base. Sequences SGHAT (CDR1) and FQNNGV (CDR2) are obtained from the germline V gene. The V and J segments used are TRBV11-2 and TRBJ1-2, with the D gene uncertain. The sequence derives from a man over 45 with acute or convalescent COVID-19. Sample: peripheral blood. The DNA is TGTGCCAGCAGCTTAGCGGGGTTTGGCTACACCTTC. The encoded protein is CASSLAGFGYTF.